Sequencing of this TCR beta chain was carried out in a study of blood T cell repertoires in COVID-19. Across the study: There were acute and convalescent COVID-19 samples, and they came from the United States, Italy and Spain. T cells, B-cell-depleted T cells, or PBMCs supplied cDNA or gDNA.

In the original analysis: Amplification with reference gene primers provided the estimates of nucleated cell counts. Libraries were prepared by immunoSEQ multiplex PCR; TCRdb keeps only in-frame clonotypes and omits some of them. That table is the source of V, J and clone size, and D and trimming were worked out from the DNA. The table records 95,000 to 150,000 clones, 70% to 90% of them present only once. Trimming shortened V by 3 bases and J by 0 bases, and 8 bases separated the two germline ends. Per germline, CDR1 DFQATT and CDR2 SNEGSKA (reference sequence). The CDR3 sequence is 14 residues long.

The rearrangement links TRBV20-1 to TRBJ1-4; the D is unclear. Specimen: peripheral blood. This clonotype originated in a woman at least 80 years old with acute or convalescent COVID-19. CDR3 nucleotides: TGCAGTGCTAGTAATTCTGCAACTAATGAAAAACTGTTTTTT. Translation: CSASNSATNEKLFF.